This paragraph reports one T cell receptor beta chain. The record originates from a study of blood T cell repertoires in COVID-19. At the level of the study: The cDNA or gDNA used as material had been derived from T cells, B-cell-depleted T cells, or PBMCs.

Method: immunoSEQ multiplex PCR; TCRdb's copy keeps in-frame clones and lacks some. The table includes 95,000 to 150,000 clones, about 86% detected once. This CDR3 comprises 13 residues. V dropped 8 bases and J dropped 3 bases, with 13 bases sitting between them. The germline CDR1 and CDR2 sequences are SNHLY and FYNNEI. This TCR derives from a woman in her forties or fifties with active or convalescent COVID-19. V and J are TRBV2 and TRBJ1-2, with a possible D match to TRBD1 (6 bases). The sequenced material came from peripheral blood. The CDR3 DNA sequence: TGTGCCAGCGCCTACAGGGTTGACTATGGCTACACCTTC. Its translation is CASAYRVDYGYTF.